These 3 T cell receptor beta chains came from one sample sequenced in a study of blood T cell repertoires in COVID-19. Assay used: immunoSEQ multiplex PCR; TCRdb lists only in-frame clones, some missing. The data show over 200,000 clones, about 90% seen once. Source material: peripheral blood. The receptors here all came from a man aged 40-49 years with active or convalescent COVID-19.

The chain links TRBV5-1 to TRBJ1-1; D not certain. The CDR3 has 13 amino acids. Germline V gene data show CDR1 as SGHRS and CDR2 as YFSETQ. The V end was cut by 0 bases, the J end by 2 bases, with 5 bases between. For the CDR3, the DNA is TGCGCCAGCAGCTTGGTTTTAAACACTGAAGCTTTCTTT. It translates to CASSLVLNTEAFF. Supplemented by reference TRBV5-1 and TRBJ1-1, the full variable domain reads KAGVTQTPRYLIKTRGQQVTLSCSPISGHRSVSWYQQTPGQGLQFLFEYFSETQRNKGNFPGRFSGRQFSNSRSEMNVSTLELGDSALYLCASSLVLNTEAFFGQGTRLTVV.

V and J are TRBV2 and TRBJ1-4, with unresolved D. This CDR3 has 14 residues. The V end lost 6 bases, the J end lost 0 bases, and 8 bases lay between the germline ends. Germline CDR1 and CDR2: SNHLY and FYNNEI. In nucleotides, the CDR3 is TGTGCCAGCAGGAGGACTTCAACTAATGAAAAACTGTTTTTT. It yields the protein CASRRTSTNEKLFF.

The chain carries TRBV6-5 and TRBJ2-1, with TRBD2 as a possible D gene (5 bases). V lost 7 bases and J 2 bases, leaving 9 bases between the germline ends. Germline CDR1 MNHEY, CDR2 SVGAGI. The CDR3 length is 13 residues. As DNA, the CDR3 is TGTGCCAGCATTGGACTCCCCTACAATGAGCAGTTCTTC. It codes for CASIGLPYNEQFF.